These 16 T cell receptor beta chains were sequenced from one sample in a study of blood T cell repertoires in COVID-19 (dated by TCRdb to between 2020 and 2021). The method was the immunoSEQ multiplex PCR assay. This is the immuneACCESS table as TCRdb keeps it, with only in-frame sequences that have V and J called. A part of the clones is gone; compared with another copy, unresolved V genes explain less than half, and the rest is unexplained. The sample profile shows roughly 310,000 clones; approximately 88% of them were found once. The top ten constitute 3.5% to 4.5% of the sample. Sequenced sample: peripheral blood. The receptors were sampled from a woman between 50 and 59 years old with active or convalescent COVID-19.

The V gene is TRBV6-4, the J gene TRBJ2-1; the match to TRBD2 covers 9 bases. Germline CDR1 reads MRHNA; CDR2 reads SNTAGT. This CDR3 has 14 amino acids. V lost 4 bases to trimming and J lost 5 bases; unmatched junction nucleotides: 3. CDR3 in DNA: TGTGCCAGCAGTGGGGAGCGGGGGGACAATGAGCAGTTCTTC. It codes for CASSGERGDNEQFF.

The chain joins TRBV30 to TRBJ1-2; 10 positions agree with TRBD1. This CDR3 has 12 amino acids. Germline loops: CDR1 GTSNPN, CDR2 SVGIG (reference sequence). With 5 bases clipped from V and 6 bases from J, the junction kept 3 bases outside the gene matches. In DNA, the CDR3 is TGTGCCTGGGGGACAGGGGCTAATGGCTACACCTTC. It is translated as CAWGTGANGYTF.

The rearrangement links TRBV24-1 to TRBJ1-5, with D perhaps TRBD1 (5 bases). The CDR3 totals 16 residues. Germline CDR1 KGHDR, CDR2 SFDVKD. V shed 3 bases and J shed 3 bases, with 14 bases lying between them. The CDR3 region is CATSDTGTGDNQPQHF. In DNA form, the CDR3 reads TGTGCCACCAGTGATACCGGGACGGGAGACAATCAGCCCCAGCATTTT.

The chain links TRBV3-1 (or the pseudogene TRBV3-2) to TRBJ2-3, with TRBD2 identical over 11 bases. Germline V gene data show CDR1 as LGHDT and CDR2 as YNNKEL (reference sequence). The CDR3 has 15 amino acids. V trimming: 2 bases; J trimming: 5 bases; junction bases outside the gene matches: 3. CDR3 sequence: CASSQSLAGGDTQYF. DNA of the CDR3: TGTGCCAGCAGCCAAAGTCTAGCGGGGGGAGATACGCAGTATTTT.

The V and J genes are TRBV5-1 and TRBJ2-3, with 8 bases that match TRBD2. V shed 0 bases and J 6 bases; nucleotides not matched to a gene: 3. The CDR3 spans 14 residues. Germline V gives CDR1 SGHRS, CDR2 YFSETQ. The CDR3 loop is CASSLGGGLDTQYF. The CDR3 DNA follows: TGCGCCAGCAGCTTGGGCGGGGGGTTGGATACGCAGTATTTT.

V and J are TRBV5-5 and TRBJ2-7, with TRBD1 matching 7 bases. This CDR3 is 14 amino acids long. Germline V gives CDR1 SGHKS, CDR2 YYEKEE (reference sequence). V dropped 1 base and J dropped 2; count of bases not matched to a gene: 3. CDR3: CASSLPGTAYEQYF. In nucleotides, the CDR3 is TGTGCCAGCAGCTTGCCAGGGACAGCCTACGAGCAGTACTTC.

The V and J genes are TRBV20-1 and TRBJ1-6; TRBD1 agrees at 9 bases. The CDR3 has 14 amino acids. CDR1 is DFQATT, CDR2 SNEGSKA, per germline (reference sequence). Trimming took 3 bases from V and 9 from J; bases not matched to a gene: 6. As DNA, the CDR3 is TGCAGTGCTAGTAACAGGGGGCAAGGTTCACCCCTCCACTTT. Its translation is CSASNRGQGSPLHF.

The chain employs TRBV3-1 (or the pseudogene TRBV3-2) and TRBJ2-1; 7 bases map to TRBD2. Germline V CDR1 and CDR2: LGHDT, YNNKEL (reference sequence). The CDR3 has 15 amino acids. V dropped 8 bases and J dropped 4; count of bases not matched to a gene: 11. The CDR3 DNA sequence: TGTGCCAGCGCTTCGGTGGGGGAGGGGTACAATGAGCAGTTCTTC. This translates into CASASVGEGYNEQFF.

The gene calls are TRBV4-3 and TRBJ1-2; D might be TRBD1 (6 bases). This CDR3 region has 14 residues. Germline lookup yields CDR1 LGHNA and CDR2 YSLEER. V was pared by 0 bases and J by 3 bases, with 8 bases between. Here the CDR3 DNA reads TGCGCCAGCAGCCAAGACGCAGGGGACTATGGCTACACCTTC. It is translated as CASSQDAGDYGYTF.

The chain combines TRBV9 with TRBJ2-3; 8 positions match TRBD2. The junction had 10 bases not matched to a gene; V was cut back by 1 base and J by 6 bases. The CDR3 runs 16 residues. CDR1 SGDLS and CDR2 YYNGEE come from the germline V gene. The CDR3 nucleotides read TGTGCCAGCAGCGTACGGACGTCAGCGGGAGTGGATACGCAGTATTTT. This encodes CASSVRTSAGVDTQYF.

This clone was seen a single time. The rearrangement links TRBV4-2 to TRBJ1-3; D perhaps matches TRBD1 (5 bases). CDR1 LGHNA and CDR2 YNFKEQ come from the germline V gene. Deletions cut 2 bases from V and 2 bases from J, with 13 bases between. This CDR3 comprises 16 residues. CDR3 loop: CASSQKPGKPGNTIYF. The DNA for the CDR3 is TGTGCCAGCAGCCAAAAACCAGGGAAGCCTGGAAACACCATATATTTT.

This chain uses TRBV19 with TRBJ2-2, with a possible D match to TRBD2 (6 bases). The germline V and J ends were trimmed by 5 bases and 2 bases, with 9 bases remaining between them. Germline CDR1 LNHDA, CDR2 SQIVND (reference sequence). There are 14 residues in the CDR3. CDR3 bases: TGTGCCAGTAGTGCGGGACTTAACACCGGGGAGCTGTTTTTT. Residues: CASSAGLNTGELFF.

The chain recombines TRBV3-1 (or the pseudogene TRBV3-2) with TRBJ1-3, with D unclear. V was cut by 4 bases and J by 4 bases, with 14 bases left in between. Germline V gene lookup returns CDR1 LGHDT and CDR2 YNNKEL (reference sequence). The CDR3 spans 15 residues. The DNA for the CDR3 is TGTGCCAGCAGCCCCCCACCCGAGCGAGGAAACACCATATATTTT. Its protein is CASSPPPERGNTIYF.

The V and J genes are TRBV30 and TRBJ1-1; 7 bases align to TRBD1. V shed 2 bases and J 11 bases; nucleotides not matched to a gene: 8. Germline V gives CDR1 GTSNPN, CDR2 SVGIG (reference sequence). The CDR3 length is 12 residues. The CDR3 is CAWSNWGRGAFF. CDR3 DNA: TGTGCCTGGAGTAATTGGGGCAGGGGGGCTTTCTTT.

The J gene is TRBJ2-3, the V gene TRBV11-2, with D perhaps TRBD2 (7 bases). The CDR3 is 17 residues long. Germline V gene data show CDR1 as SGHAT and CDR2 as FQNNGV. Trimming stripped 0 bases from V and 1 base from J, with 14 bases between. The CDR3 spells CASSLEGRGAGTDTQYF. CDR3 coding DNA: TGTGCCAGCAGCTTAGAGGGTCGGGGGGCCGGCACAGATACGCAGTATTTT.

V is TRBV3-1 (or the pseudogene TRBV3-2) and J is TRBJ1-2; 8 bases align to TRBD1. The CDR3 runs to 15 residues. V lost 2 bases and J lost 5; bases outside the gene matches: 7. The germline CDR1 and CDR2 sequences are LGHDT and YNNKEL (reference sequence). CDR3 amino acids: CASSQQGAVGYGYTF. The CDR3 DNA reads TGTGCCAGCAGCCAACAGGGGGCAGTAGGGTATGGCTACACCTTC.